One TCR beta chain is described in this entry. These data come from a study of blood T cell repertoires in COVID-19. Study overall: Samples representing acute and convalescent COVID-19 were sourced from the United States, Italy and Spain. PBMCs, B-cell-depleted T cells, or T cells were the source of the cDNA or gDNA that made up the material.

Authors' methods: Counts of nucleated cells, estimated from reference gene primer amplification, were obtained. Repertoires were generated with immunoSEQ multiplex PCR, while TCRdb's copy carries only in-frame clones and drops some. The DNA gave D and trimming, while V, J and clone size come from that table. The sample lists about 120,000 clones; 85% to 90% were seen once. Sequencing used peripheral blood. This TCR came from a human donor with acute or convalescent COVID-19. The donor label of this sample is uncertain.

The CDR3 spells CASRNPGQGASGANVLTF. CDR3 nucleotide sequence: TGTGCCAGTAGAAACCCGGGACAGGGGGCCTCTGGGGCCAACGTCCTGACTTTC. V usage is TRBV19 and J usage is TRBJ2-6; 12 bases agree with TRBD1. V shed 6 bases and J 0 bases; nucleotides not matched to a gene: 6. This CDR3 is 18 amino acids long. CDR1 LNHDA and CDR2 SQIVND come from the germline V gene (reference sequence).